What follows are 13 T cell receptor beta chains derived from one specimen sequenced in a study of vaccination and CD4 T cells after COVID-19. Antigens for these TCRs are unknown. Indicated treatment: approximately nine-day PBMC culture with coronavirus spike peptide pools or control peptides (ViraFEST assay). Cultured CD4+ T cell DNA underwent sequencing with the Oncomine TCR Beta short-read assay. TCRdb reanalysed the PCR reads using MiXCR and keeps one entry per CDR3 protein. Of about 15,000 distinct CDR3 sequences in the sample, 45% to 65% were seen once. Sequences were obtained from CD4+ T cells from blood, cultured in vitro. The receptors shown here come from a human donor who had recovered from COVID-19.

The sample holds one count of this clonotype. The chain links TRBV7-3 to TRBJ1-6; 7 positions match TRBD1. The CDR3 consists of 13 residues. In germline, CDR1 is SGHTA, CDR2 FQGTGA. V gave up 5 bases and J gave up 11 bases; unmatched junction bases: 6. The chain's CDR3 is CASSQTGRTPLHF. CDR3 sequence (DNA): TGTGCCAGCAGCCAGACAGGGAGGACACCCCTCCACTTT.

The V call is TRBV11-2, the J call TRBJ2-3, with 9 bases matching TRBD2. The trim removed 2 bases at V and 0 bases at J, leaving 3 bases unmatched. Germline V gene sequence: CDR1 SGHAT, CDR2 FQNNGV. This CDR3 contains 16 residues. The CDR3 here is CASSLRLAASTDTQYF. The CDR3 nucleotides read TGTGCCAGCAGCTTACGACTAGCGGCTAGCACAGATACGCAGTATTTT.

This clonotype has just a few counts. The chain employs TRBV12-3 or TRBV12-4 and TRBJ1-5, with D unresolved. The CDR3 is made up of 13 amino acids. With 3 bases removed from V and 4 bases from J, the gap between germline ends came to 7 bases. CDR3 bases: TGTGCCAGCAGTTTTTGGGAAAATCAGCCCCAGCATTTT. Translating gives CASSFWENQPQHF.

This clonotype was seen a few times. The chain uses TRBV11-3 and TRBJ2-5; no definite D call. V dropped 1 base and J dropped 1 base, with 4 bases sitting between them. Germline V lookup: CDR1 SGHNT, CDR2 YENEEA. The CDR3 is 13 residues long. The CDR3 is CASSLVAQETQYF. For the CDR3, the DNA is TGTGCCAGCAGCTTAGTGGCCCAAGAGACCCAGTACTTC.

This clonotype occurred once. This rearrangement joins TRBV24-1 to TRBJ1-1; possible D gene TRBD1, 6 bases. The V gene's germline CDR1 is KGHDR and CDR2 SFDVKD. The CDR3 spans 17 residues. Trimming took off 4 bases at V and 1 base at J, with 18 bases between the two ends. CDR3 residues: CATSELTGGRKNTEAFF. CDR3 bases: TGTGCCACCAGTGAACTAACGGGGGGCCGGAAGAACACTGAAGCTTTCTTT.

The gene calls are TRBV10-3 and TRBJ2-5, with D unclear. The CDR3 runs 12 residues. From germline, CDR1 is ENHRY and CDR2 SYGVKD. V was cut by 2 bases and J by 4 bases, with 5 bases left in between. The CDR3 spells CAISEGGETQYF. The CDR3 DNA sequence: TGTGCCATCAGTGAGGGTGGAGAGACCCAGTACTTC.

The V and J genes are TRBV6-5 and TRBJ2-1; 9 nucleotides agree with TRBD1. Germline V gene lookup returns CDR1 MNHEY and CDR2 SVGAGI. The ends lost 0 bases at V and 0 bases at J; junction bases unmatched: 12. The CDR3 is 20 amino acids. Written as DNA, the CDR3 is TGTGCCAGCAGTTACTCGGGGGACAGGGTCTCTCCTAGCTCCTACAATGAGCAGTTCTTC. Encoded protein: CASSYSGDRVSPSSYNEQFF.

The gene calls are TRBV20-1 and TRBJ2-2, with D unclear. Germline CDR1 DFQATT, CDR2 SNEGSKA (reference sequence). The V end was cut by 3 bases, the J end by 1 base, with 6 bases between. The CDR3 is 13 residues long. DNA of the CDR3: TGCAGTGCTAGGCTCGGGAACACCGGGGAGCTGTTTTTT. Its translation: CSARLGNTGELFF.

There are a few counts of this clonotype. The V gene is TRBV20-1, the J gene TRBJ1-5; possible D gene TRBD1, 6 bases. Germline assignment: CDR1 DFQATT and CDR2 SNEGSKA (reference sequence). V lost 1 base to trimming and J lost 2 bases, with 21 bases between them. The CDR3 spans 18 residues. The CDR3 DNA is TGCAGTGCTAGAGTTCCCTCAGGGGCCCCTGGGGGCAATCAGCCCCAGCATTTT. Translation gives CSARVPSGAPGGNQPQHF.

In this sample, this clonotype turned up a few times. The chain uses TRBV20-1 and TRBJ2-2, with TRBD2 matching over 9 bases. Germline-derived CDR1 and CDR2 are DFQATT and SNEGSKA (reference sequence). V gave up 1 base and J gave up 7 bases; unmatched junction bases: 4. The CDR3 loop spans 14 amino acids. CDR3 residues: CSARGGRAVGELFF. The CDR3 DNA reads TGCAGTGCTAGAGGCGGGAGGGCCGTCGGGGAGCTGTTTTTT.

This chain connects TRBV3-1 to TRBJ1-1; weak D call: TRBD1 (6 bases). V gave up 2 bases and J gave up 0 bases, with 7 bases separating them. The V gene's germline CDR1 is LGHDT and CDR2 YNNKEL (reference sequence). The length of the CDR3 is 14 residues. Here the CDR3 reads CASSQRDMNTEAFF. CDR3 sequence (DNA): TGTGCCAGCAGCCAACGGGACATGAACACTGAAGCTTTCTTT.

J is TRBJ2-5 and V is TRBV19; TRBD2 is a possible D gene (5 bases). V was trimmed by 5 bases and J by 4 bases, leaving 11 bases between them. Germline values: CDR1 LNHDA, CDR2 SQIVND (reference sequence). The CDR3 is made up of 13 amino acids. CDR3 bases: TGTGCCAGTAGTTCGTTTGCGGGAGAGACCCAGTACTTC. This sequence encodes CASSSFAGETQYF.

J is TRBJ1-2 and V is TRBV28; D is ambiguous. V lost 2 bases and J lost 4, with 11 bases in between. Germline CDR1 is MDHEN and CDR2 is SYDVKM. The CDR3 is 14 residues long. CDR3 nucleotide sequence: TGTGCCAGCAGTTTAAGTAAGGTCTCCTATGGCTACACCTTC. This encodes CASSLSKVSYGYTF.